Each of the 12 T cell receptor beta chains below was sequenced from the same sample in a study of shared clonotypes between healthy human individuals. Repertoires were generated with immunoSEQ multiplex PCR, while TCRdb's copy carries only in-frame clones and drops some. The data hold about 1.5 million clones, with 95% to 99% observed a single time. The sequencing input was naive CD4+ T cells sorted from blood. Subset reported: CD45RA+ positively selected. The receptors stem from a man in his thirties or forties in good health.

This clone was seen only a few times. CDR3 amino acids: CASSLNRGRGYGYTF. The DNA for the CDR3 is TGCGCCAGCAGCTTGAACCGGGGGCGAGGCTATGGCTACACCTTC. The genes are TRBV5-1 and TRBJ1-2, with a tentative D call TRBD1 (6 bases). Germline V gene lookup returns CDR1 SGHRS and CDR2 YFSETQ. The V gene lost 1 base and the J gene lost 4 bases, with 14 bases spanning the gap. CDR3 length: 15 amino acids.

Worth noting for this clone: Distinct nucleotide sequences in the sample also encode this CDR3. V is TRBV20-1 and J is TRBJ2-5; no clear D. Germline V gene sequence: CDR1 DFQATT, CDR2 SNEGSKA (reference sequence). This CDR3 is built from 10 residues. Trimming removed 3 bases from V and 5 bases from J, with 4 bases in between. CDR3 loop: CSASYETQYF. CDR3 in DNA: TGCAGTGCTAGTTATGAGACCCAGTACTTC.

The chain has TRBV10-1 and TRBJ2-3; D might be TRBD2 (6 bases). CDR3 length: 13 amino acids. V was cut by 4 bases and J by 6 bases, with 11 bases left in between. In germline, CDR1 is WNHNN, CDR2 SYGVQD (reference sequence). The CDR3 here is CASSADYADTQYF. Written as DNA, the CDR3 is TGCGCCAGCAGTGCGGACTACGCTGATACGCAGTATTTT.

This clone appeared once. The rearrangement uses TRBV28 and TRBJ1-2; D is unclear. The germline V and J ends were trimmed by 2 bases and 1 base, with 8 bases remaining between them. The CDR3 is 14 residues long. Germline lookup yields CDR1 MDHEN and CDR2 SYDVKM. CDR3 bases: TGTGCCAGCAGTTTAAGTGGGGTTAACTATGGCTACACCTTC. This translates into CASSLSGVNYGYTF.

This chain joins TRBV5-1 and TRBJ2-7, with TRBD1 matching 10 bases. Per germline, CDR1 SGHRS and CDR2 YFSETQ. The junction had 3 bases not matched to a gene; V was cut back by 2 bases and J by 1 base. CDR3 length equals 15 residues. CDR3 in amino acids: CASSFGQGVSYEQYF. As DNA, the CDR3 is TGCGCCAGCAGCTTCGGACAGGGGGTTTCCTACGAGCAGTACTTC.

This sequence joins TRBV7-2 and TRBJ1-1; a weak D match, TRBD1 (5 bases). CDR1 is SGHTA, CDR2 FQGNSA, per germline. The CDR3 sequence is 13 residues long. The V end was cut by 5 bases, the J end by 6 bases, with 13 bases between. CDR3 DNA sequence: TGTGCCAGCAGCGTCCAGGTACAGGCTGAAGCTTTCTTT. This sequence encodes CASSVQVQAEAFF.

The gene calls are TRBV7-8 and TRBJ2-3; 10 positions match TRBD2. Germline V CDR1 and CDR2: SGHVS, FQNEAQ. The CDR3 is 16 residues long. The V segment lost 5 bases and the J segment 7 bases; nucleotides outside the gene matches: 12. CDR3 in DNA: TGTGCCAGCAGCCCAAGGCATCTAGCGGGAGTGAATACGCAGTATTTT. Translation: CASSPRHLAGVNTQYF.

The chain links TRBV11-2 to TRBJ2-1; D tentatively reads TRBD1 or TRBD2 (7 bases each). This CDR3 has 13 amino acids. The V and J ends lost 5 bases and 4 bases respectively, with 9 bases between them. Germline CDR1 is SGHAT and CDR2 is FQNNGV. The CDR3 nucleotides are TGTGCCAGCAGCCAGGGGGGGTACAATGAGCAGTTCTTC. It is translated as CASSQGGYNEQFF.

This chain links TRBV15 with TRBJ2-2; TRBD1 might be the D (6 bases). CDR3 length equals 14 residues. Germline assignment: CDR1 LNHNV and CDR2 YYDKDF (reference sequence). V lost 3 bases and J 4 bases, leaving 9 bases between the germline ends. Written as DNA, the CDR3 is TGTGCCACCAGCAGGGGACAAGCCACCGGGGAGCTGTTTTTT. Its protein is CATSRGQATGELFF.

In its sample, this clone was seen once. This sequence joins TRBV9 and TRBJ2-1; D gene unclear. Trimming pared 4 bases from V and 8 bases from J, leaving 10 bases between. Germline CDR1 reads SGDLS; CDR2 reads YYNGEE. This CDR3 region has 12 residues. The CDR3 nucleotides read TGTGCCAGCAGCCCCGGTTCGCATGAGCAGTTCTTC. Its translation: CASSPGSHEQFF.

The rearrangement joins TRBV28 to TRBJ1-1; TRBD1 is a possible D gene (5 bases). The V end was cut by 6 bases, the J end by 0 bases, with 20 bases between. Per the germline V gene, CDR1 is MDHEN and CDR2 is SYDVKM. The CDR3 totals 17 residues. The CDR3 here is CASSYSGIDSMNTEAFF. In nucleotides, the CDR3 is TGTGCCAGCAGCTACTCGGGCATAGACAGCATGAACACTGAAGCTTTCTTT.

This chain connects TRBV7-9 to TRBJ1-1; TRBD1 aligns across 7 bases. This CDR3 has 13 amino acids. Trimming cost V 5 bases and J 4 bases; bases outside gene matches: 4. Germline CDR1 SEHNR, CDR2 FQNEAQ (reference sequence). CDR3 amino acids: CASSRAGGTEAFF. As DNA, the CDR3 is TGTGCCAGCAGCCGAGCAGGGGGCACTGAAGCTTTCTTT.